This T cell receptor beta chain was sequenced in a study of cytomegalovirus exposure and HLA in healthy donors. Study-wide context: Earlier results showed almost 120 million unique TCR beta sequences derived from approximately 170 million T cells. Study observations and caveats: About 87% or about 30% of the time was how often most TCR beta V segments were productive, according to an earlier analysis.

About this clone itself: Its antigen is still unknown. Compared with germline, one end of the junction differs, possibly owing to a read error.

Both 60 Vbeta primers and 13 Jbeta primers went into the PCR. Sequenced by immunoSEQ multiplex PCR; TCRdb stores in-frame clones only, minus some. The table lists about 160,000 clones, roughly 85% of them singletons. The CDR3 is 13 amino acids. CDR1 and CDR2 (germline): SEHNR, FQNEAQ (reference sequence). Specimen: PBMCs. This receptor was taken from a man aged 25-45 years in good health and CMV-seronegative. This chain links TRBV7-9 with TRBJ2-5, with no clear D. Here the CDR3 DNA reads TGTTCCAGCAGCTTATCTACTGCGGAGACCCAGTACTTC. Residues: CSSSLSTAETQYF.